Sequencing of this TCR beta chain was carried out in a study of glioma-infiltrating T cells. This CDR3 has 12 residues. Trimming cost V 2 bases and J 7 bases, with 6 bases left between them. There are a few counts of this clonotype. What it binds is not known. The iRepertoire nested amplicon-rescue multiplex PCR amplified TCR alpha and beta CDR3s from RNA. Tissue mRNA or PBMC total RNA, roughly 85-450 ng, went into one-step reverse transcription and amplification. TCRdb called the multiplex PCR reads again in MiXCR, with one record for every CDR3 protein. Among some 180,000 distinct CDR3 sequences listed, approximately 30% were seen once. Study-level results: CDR3 overlap between tissue and blood was very small. Non-neoplastic patients had below-expected tissue-blood divergence, while all gliomas exceeded expectation.

Sequencing was done on a sample of glioma tissue, nonneoplastic brain tissue, or PBMCs (not recorded which). V usage is TRBV12-3 or TRBV12-4 and J usage is TRBJ1-5; no firm D call. This clonotype was obtained from a human donor with low-grade glioma or glioblastoma, undergoing nonglioma brain surgery, or in good health (not recorded which). CDR3 protein: CASSLILQPQHF. The CDR3 DNA sequence: TGTGCCAGCAGTTTAATCTTGCAGCCCCAGCATTTT.